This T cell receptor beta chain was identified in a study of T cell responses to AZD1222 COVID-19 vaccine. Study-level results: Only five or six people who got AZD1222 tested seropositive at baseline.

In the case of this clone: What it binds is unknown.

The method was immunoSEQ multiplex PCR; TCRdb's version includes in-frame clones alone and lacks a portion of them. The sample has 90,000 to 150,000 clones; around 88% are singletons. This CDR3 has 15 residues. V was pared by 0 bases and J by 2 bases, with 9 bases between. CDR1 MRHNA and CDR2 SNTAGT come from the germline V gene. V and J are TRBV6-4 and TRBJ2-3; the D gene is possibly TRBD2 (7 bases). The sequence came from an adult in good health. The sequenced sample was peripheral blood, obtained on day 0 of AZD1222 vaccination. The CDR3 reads CASSDSRGATDTQYF. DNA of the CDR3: TGTGCCAGCAGTGACTCCCGGGGGGCCACAGATACGCAGTATTTT.